This T cell receptor beta chain is drawn from a study of CD8+ T cells in alopecia areata. Study-wide results and caveats: Alopecia totalis/universalis scalp especially showed more expanded CD8+ clones than normal scalp. Scalp specimens additionally yield sequences from normal skin's resident alphabeta T cells. Against the mouse data, patients shared TCRs less clearly, possibly for HLA reasons.

RNA extraction was followed by reverse transcription into cDNA, which acted as the sequencing template. TCRdb keeps only in-frame clones here, not all; method: immunoSEQ multiplex PCR. In the table there are roughly 250,000 clones, approximately 61% of which are singletons. The V end was cut by 2 bases, the J end by 10 bases, with 21 bases between. The CDR3 is 16 residues long. In germline, CDR1 is MNHEY, CDR2 SMNVEV (reference sequence). Notes on this clone: What it binds is not known.

Isolation of CD4+ and CD8+ T cells from PBMCs was achieved by sorting. The clonotype was recovered from a human donor with alopecia areata. This chain links TRBV27 with TRBJ2-1; D is possibly TRBD2 (6 bases). The sequenced sample was CD4+ T cells sorted from blood, obtained at week 0. The CDR3 coding sequence is TGTGCCAGCAGTTTAACAGTGGGCGGGGCTCTGGGAGAGCAGTTCTTC. Translated: CASSLTVGGALGEQFF.